What follows is one TCR beta chain and its context. Its antigen is still unknown. PCR involved 60 Vbeta and 13 Jbeta primers. In the authors' methods: Unique TCR beta chains numbered 60 million to 100 million in a later analysis, with roughly 10 million shared. Only in-frame clones appear in the TCRdb table, and some are missing; sequencing was by immunoSEQ multiplex PCR. For V, J and clone size, that table is used; D and trimming come from the DNA. The repertoire holds just over 150,000 clones, approximately 79% seen once, with under 8% in the top ten. This entry belongs to a study of cytomegalovirus exposure and HLA in healthy donors. Points from the study as a whole: In a later analysis, TCR beta V- and J-gene trimming showed a link to a missense DCLRE1C variant. Researchers catalogued about 150 TCR beta chains as cytomegalovirus-associated. In vitro work confirmed that three CMV-associated chains recognize CMV antigens.

V lost 1 base and J 0 bases, leaving 16 bases between the germline ends. CDR1 MNHNS and CDR2 SASEGT come from the germline V gene. The CDR3 has 18 residues. The clonotype comes from a woman aged 45-60 years in good health and CMV-seropositive. The rearrangement uses TRBV6-1 and TRBJ1-5; unclear D gene. Specimen: PBMCs. The CDR3 protein is CASSEGRGSVYSNQPQHF. Written as DNA, the CDR3 is TGTGCCAGCAGTGAAGGACGCGGCAGCGTTTATAGCAATCAGCCCCAGCATTTT.